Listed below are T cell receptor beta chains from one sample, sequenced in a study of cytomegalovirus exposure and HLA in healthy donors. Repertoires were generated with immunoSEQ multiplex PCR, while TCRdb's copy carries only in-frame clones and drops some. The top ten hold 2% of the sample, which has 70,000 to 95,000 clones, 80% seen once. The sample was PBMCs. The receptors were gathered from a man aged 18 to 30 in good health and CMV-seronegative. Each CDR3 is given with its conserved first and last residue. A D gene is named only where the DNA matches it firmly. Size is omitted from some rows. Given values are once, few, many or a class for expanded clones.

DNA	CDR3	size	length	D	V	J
TGTGCCAGCAGCTTAGGGGCAGGGTATGAAAAACTGTTTTTT	CASSLGAGYEKLFF	-	14	-	TRBV7-9	TRBJ1-4
TGCACCAGCAGCCATCCTGCTAGCGGGGGGGCCAACAATGAGCAGTTCTTC	CTSSHPASGGANNEQFF	-	17	-	TRBV1	TRBJ2-1
TGCAGCGTTCAGGGGACAGGGCAATACGAGCAGTACTTC	CSVQGTGQYEQYF	-	13	TRBD1	TRBV29-1	TRBJ2-7
TGTGCCAGCTCACCGCCAAGGGGTAAGGCTGAAGCTTTCTTT	CASSPPRGKAEAFF	-	14	-	TRBV18	TRBJ1-1
TGCGCCAGCAGCTTGGATCGTCCAGGGTCGCCCGGGAACACCGGGGAGCTGTTTTTT	CASSLDRPGSPGNTGELFF	few	19	-	TRBV5-1	TRBJ2-2
TGTGCCAGCTCACCATCGGAACAGGGTGCGAACTATGGCTACACCTTC	CASSPSEQGANYGYTF	few	16	-	TRBV18	TRBJ1-2
TGTGCCAGCAGCTTGGAACAGGGGGCTAATTCACCCCTCCACTTT	CASSLEQGANSPLHF	few	15	TRBD1	TRBV5-8	TRBJ1-6
TGTGCCTGGACCTTGACGGGAAGCAATCAGCCCCAGCATTTT	CAWTLTGSNQPQHF	few	14	-	TRBV30	TRBJ1-5
TGTGCCAGCTCACCTAACAGGGGCCCCATGAACACTGAAGCTTTCTTT	CASSPNRGPMNTEAFF	-	16	TRBD1	TRBV18	TRBJ1-1
TGTGCCTGGAGTGGGCGGGGTTACGAGCAGTACTTC	CAWSGRGYEQYF	-	12	-	TRBV30	TRBJ2-7
TGTGCCAGCAGTCACACCCCCGGGATCGACTATGGCTACACCTTC	CASSHTPGIDYGYTF	-	15	-	TRBV27	TRBJ1-2
TGTGCCAGCAGCTTGCCACGGACAGGGAACACTGAAGCTTTCTTT	CASSLPRTGNTEAFF	-	15	TRBD1	TRBV5-5	TRBJ1-1
TGTGCCAGCAGGTCCGGGACAGGGGTCTTTCATCTTTCCTTT	CASRSGTGVFHLSF	-	14	TRBD1	TRBV28	TRBJ1-4
TGTGCCAGCACCTTGGGGGGGAACTATGGCTACACCTTC	CASTLGGNYGYTF	-	13	-	TRBV7-9	TRBJ1-2
TGTGCCAGTAGTATAGCGGGGGGGCCGACAGATACGCAGTATTTT	CASSIAGGPTDTQYF	few	15	TRBD2	TRBV19	TRBJ2-3
TGTGCCAGCAGCGTAGCTGAACAGGGGGCAAACACTGAAGCTTTCTTT	CASSVAEQGANTEAFF	once	16	TRBD1	TRBV9	TRBJ1-1
TGTGCCAGCAGCTCCCAGGGAACAACCTCCTACAATGAGCAGTTCTTC	CASSSQGTTSYNEQFF	-	16	-	TRBV9	TRBJ2-1
TGTGCCAGCAGCTCCCGCAGGTTCGCCTACGAGCAGTACTTC	CASSSRRFAYEQYF	-	14	-	TRBV7-8	TRBJ2-7
TGTGCCACCAGCAGAGATCCGGGGGGGAATCAGCCCCAGCATTTT	CATSRDPGGNQPQHF	few	15	-	TRBV15	TRBJ1-5
TGTGCCAGCAGTGGGACAGGGATTGGCGCTGAAGCTTTCTTT	CASSGTGIGAEAFF	-	14	TRBD1	TRBV2	TRBJ1-1
TGTGCCAGCAGCCGGGGACAAACAGGGGGCTACACCTTC	CASSRGQTGGYTF	-	13	-	TRBV11-2	TRBJ1-2
TGTGCCAGCAGCTTGTGGTCAGGGTGGACCGGGGAGCTGTTTTTT	CASSLWSGWTGELFF	-	15	-	TRBV5-6	TRBJ2-2
TGTGCCAGCAGTGAAGGGGACAGGGTAACAGATACGCAGTATTTT	CASSEGDRVTDTQYF	few	15	TRBD1	TRBV6-4	TRBJ2-3
TGCGCCAGCAGCCAAGAAAGGACAGGGTCGAATGAAAAACTGTTTTTT	CASSQERTGSNEKLFF	-	16	TRBD1	TRBV4-1	TRBJ1-4
TGTGCTAGCAGCCTCCCGGACAGGGGGTTTGATGGCTACACCTTC	CASSLPDRGFDGYTF	-	15	TRBD1	TRBV7-7	TRBJ1-2
TGTGCCAGCTCACCCACCGGGGTTGATTCACCCCTCCACTTT	CASSPTGVDSPLHF	-	14	-	TRBV18	TRBJ1-6
TGTGCCAGCAGTTACGTGGGCGTAGATACGCAGTATTTT	CASSYVGVDTQYF	-	13	-	TRBV6-5	TRBJ2-3
TGTGCCAGCAGTCGACAGGGTTGGGGTGGCTACACCTTC	CASSRQGWGGYTF	few	13	TRBD1	TRBV6-5	TRBJ1-2
TGTGCCAGCGGCGAGACTAGCGCGGAATACGAGCAGTACTTC	CASGETSAEYEQYF	few	14	TRBD2	TRBV5-8	TRBJ2-7
TGTGCCAGCAGAGGGGTTTCTGGGGCCAACGTCCTGACTTTC	CASRGVSGANVLTF	-	14	-	TRBV2	TRBJ2-6
TGTGCCAGCAGCGGCGGACAGCCGGGACGGGATGAAGCTTTCTTT	CASSGGQPGRDEAFF	-	15	-	TRBV5-6	TRBJ1-1
TGTGCCAGCAGCGTAGGGACAGGGATCAATGAAAAACTGTTTTTT	CASSVGTGINEKLFF	-	15	TRBD1	TRBV9	TRBJ1-4
TGTGCCAGCAGCTCAGGAGGGGGCGTGGACAATGAGCAGTTCTTC	CASSSGGGVDNEQFF	-	15	-	TRBV9	TRBJ2-1
TGTGCCAGCAGCTGGGCGGGACAGGGTCAAGAGACCCAGTACTTC	CASSWAGQGQETQYF	-	15	TRBD1	TRBV9	TRBJ2-5
TGTGCCAGTAGTATAGTTAGCGGGGGTGCGTACAATGAGCAGTTCTTC	CASSIVSGGAYNEQFF	-	16	TRBD2	TRBV19	TRBJ2-1
TGTGCCAGCAGCCTGACCGGGACAGGGGGTGAAAAACTGTTTTTT	CASSLTGTGGEKLFF	-	15	TRBD1	TRBV4-2	TRBJ1-4
TGTGCCAGCACTCCGACAGGGGAAGAGACCCAGTACTTC	CASTPTGEETQYF	few	13	TRBD1	TRBV6-5	TRBJ2-5
TGTGCCAGCAGTCCCGGACAGGGCATAGGAGAGCAGTACTTC	CASSPGQGIGEQYF	once	14	TRBD1	TRBV28	TRBJ2-7
TGTGCCAGCAGCCAGACAGATAGCAATCAGCCCCAGCATTTT	CASSQTDSNQPQHF	-	14	-	TRBV7-9	TRBJ1-5
TGCGCCAGCAGAAGAGAGAGGAGTGAAAAACTGTTTTTT	CASRRERSEKLFF	-	13	-	TRBV5-1	TRBJ1-4
TGTGCCAGCAGCCCGCGGGTAGTGAGGGGACAGTACCCAACAATCTACGAGCAGTACTTC	CASSPRVVRGQYPTIYEQYF	-	20	TRBD1	TRBV2	TRBJ2-7
TGTGCCAGCAGTTACTCGGGAGGGACCGGTGGCTACACCTTC	CASSYSGGTGGYTF	few	14	-	TRBV6-5	TRBJ1-2
TGTGCCAGCAGCGCCGGGACTCTTTATAGCTCCTACAATGAGCAGTTCTTC	CASSAGTLYSSYNEQFF	-	17	-	TRBV11-3	TRBJ2-1
TGTGCCAGCAGCCCCCTGGAGCAATATGGCTACACCTTC	CASSPLEQYGYTF	-	13	-	TRBV11-2	TRBJ1-2
TGCGCCAGCAGCTTGGACAGGGGAGACTCTGGAAACACCATATATTTT	CASSLDRGDSGNTIYF	once	16	TRBD1	TRBV5-1	TRBJ1-3
TGTGCCACCAGCAGAGACCCTGTGCGGGGAGTCACAGATACGCAGTATTTT	CATSRDPVRGVTDTQYF	-	17	-	TRBV15	TRBJ2-3
TGTGCCAGCAGCTTACAAGGAGGAGGTTCCTGGCTCGAGCAGTACTTC	CASSLQGGGSWLEQYF	-	16	-	TRBV7-2	TRBJ2-7
TGTGCCAGCAGCTTGGGAGGGACAAACACCGGGGAGCTGTTTTTT	CASSLGGTNTGELFF	-	15	-	TRBV5-4	TRBJ2-2
TGTGCCAGCAGCTGGGCCTGGGGAGACGTGGCTTTCTTT	CASSWAWGDVAFF	-	13	-	TRBV9	TRBJ1-1
TGTGCCAGCAGTGAAGCGCCGGGACTAGCGCGGGGGGAGCAGTTCTTC	CASSEAPGLARGEQFF	once	16	TRBD2	TRBV6-1	TRBJ2-1
TGTGCCAGCAGCCGCAAGGGGGCAACTAATGAAAAACTGTTTTTT	CASSRKGATNEKLFF	-	15	-	TRBV6-5	TRBJ1-4
TGTGCCACCTCTCCCCTGGGACAGGGGGATGGCTACACCTTC	CATSPLGQGDGYTF	-	14	TRBD1	TRBV7-9	TRBJ1-2
TGCGCCAGCAGCGGAGGAGCGGGTTATACCTACGAGCAGTACTTC	CASSGGAGYTYEQYF	once	15	-	TRBV5-1	TRBJ2-7
TGTTCCAGCAGCTCGCCGGGGTTCTCCTACGAGCAGTACTTC	CSSSSPGFSYEQYF	-	14	-	TRBV7-9	TRBJ2-7
TGTGCCACCAGCAGAACTAGGGGGAAGACTAATGAAAAACTGTTTTTT	CATSRTRGKTNEKLFF	-	16	-	TRBV15	TRBJ1-4
TGTGCCAGCAGCTCAGGGGGCTCCTACAATGAGCAGTTCTTC	CASSSGGSYNEQFF	-	14	TRBD1	TRBV5-4	TRBJ2-1
TGTGCCAGCAGACCGGGACAGCTGAACACTGAAGCTTTCTTT	CASRPGQLNTEAFF	-	14	TRBD1	TRBV27	TRBJ1-1
TGTGCCAGTAGTATAGATCTGACTAGGGACGAGCAGTTCTTC	CASSIDLTRDEQFF	-	14	-	TRBV19	TRBJ2-1
TGTGCCAGTAGTAGGGGCCCTATGAACACTGAAGCTTTCTTT	CASSRGPMNTEAFF	-	14	-	TRBV19	TRBJ1-1